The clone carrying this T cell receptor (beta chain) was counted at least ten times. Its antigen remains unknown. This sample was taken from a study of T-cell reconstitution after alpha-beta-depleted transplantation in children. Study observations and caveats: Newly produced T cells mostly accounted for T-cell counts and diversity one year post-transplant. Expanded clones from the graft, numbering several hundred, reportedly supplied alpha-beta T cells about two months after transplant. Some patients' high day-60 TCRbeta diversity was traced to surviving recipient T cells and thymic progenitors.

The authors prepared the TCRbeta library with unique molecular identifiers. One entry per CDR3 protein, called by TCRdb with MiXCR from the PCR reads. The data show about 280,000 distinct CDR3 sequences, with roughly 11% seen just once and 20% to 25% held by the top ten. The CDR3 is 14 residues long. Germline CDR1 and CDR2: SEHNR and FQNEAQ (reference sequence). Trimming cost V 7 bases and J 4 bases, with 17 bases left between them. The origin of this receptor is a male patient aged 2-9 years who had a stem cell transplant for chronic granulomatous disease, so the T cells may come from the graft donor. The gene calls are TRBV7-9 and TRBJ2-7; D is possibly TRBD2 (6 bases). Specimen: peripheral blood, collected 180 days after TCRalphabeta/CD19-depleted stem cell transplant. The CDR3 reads CASIPSGGMYEQYF. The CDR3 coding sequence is TGTGCCAGCATCCCCTCGGGCGGGATGTACGAGCAGTACTTC. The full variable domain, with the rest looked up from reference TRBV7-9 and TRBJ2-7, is DTGVSQNPRHKITKRGQNVTFRCDPISEHNRLYWYRQTLGQGPEFLTYFQNEAQLEKSRLLSDRFSAERPKGSFSTLEIQRTEQGDSAMYLCASIPSGGMYEQYFGPGTRLTVT.